This TCR beta chain was sequenced in a study of monozygotic twins with inflammatory bowel disease. Overall study findings and caveats: Since immunosuppressive treatments differed, patient repertoires may have gained added variability. Healthy co-twins had higher TCRbeta inverse Simpson diversity than their IBD twins.

Germline V lookup: CDR1 SGHRS, CDR2 YFSETQ. The CDR3 has 14 residues. TCRdb reanalyzed the 5' RACE reads, giving one entry per CDR3 protein sequence and no DNA. This table holds about 200,000 distinct CDR3 sequences. On this clonotype itself: What it recognizes is unknown.

The source of this sequence is a human donor with ulcerative colitis or Crohn's disease, or a healthy co-twin of an affected twin (not recorded which). V usage is TRBV5-1 and J usage is TRBJ2-7; the D gene TCRdb calls, TRBD1, cannot be checked with no DNA. The sequenced sample consisted of blood. CDR3 loop: CASSFGTGLYEQYF.